The sequence of this T cell receptor beta chain was determined in a study of siplizumab effects on memory and regulatory T cells. Findings and limits, study-wide: Alloreactive sequences from unstimulated CD4+ memory cells fell significantly with siplizumab. The authors did not confirm suppressive function in proliferating Tregs from siplizumab cultures. Roughly 75-95% of proliferating CD4+ or CD8+ clones lacked a naive or memory phenotype that could be assigned. A mean of roughly 68% of mappable alloreactive CD4+ clones were Treg-derived with siplizumab, compared with 25% to 30% in controls.

V was shortened by 3 bases and J by 4 bases, with 7 bases between the two germline ends. The length of the CDR3 is 13 residues. Per the germline V gene, CDR1 is WSHSY and CDR2 is SAAADI. Sequencing was performed with immunoSEQ multiplex PCR; in TCRdb, only in-frame clones are kept and a portion is missing. The sample records approximately 110,000 clones, 93% being singletons. Points on this clone: Its antigen remains unidentified.

This chain joins TRBV10-2 and TRBJ1-5; maybe TRBD1 (5 bases). This TCR was recovered from a human donor in good health. The source material was CD4+ T cells sorted from blood. CDR3 in amino acids: CASSDRDNQPQHF. Written as DNA, the CDR3 is TGCGCCAGCAGTGACAGGGATAATCAGCCCCAGCATTTT.